Sequencing of this T cell receptor (beta chain) was carried out in a study of T cells expressing NK-cell markers. This CDR3 spans 13 amino acids. Germline assignment: CDR1 SGHRS and CDR2 YFSETQ. TCRdb re-analyzed the 5' RACE reads; it lists each CDR3 protein once, without DNA. The table gives approximately 550,000 distinct CDR3 sequences; the top ten clones make up 3% to 4.5% of it. General study findings and limits: The study found dominant NKG2C+ clonotypes at roughly 1.0-7.5% of CD8+ T cells in several donors.

Details on this clonotype: Its cognate antigen is unknown.

The rearrangement links TRBV5-1 to TRBJ1-5. This TCR was sampled from a man aged 18 to 29 in good health. Material: blood T cells: a sorted CD56 or NKG2C T cell subset, CD4+ or CD8+ T cells, or bulk PBMC T cells (not recorded which). The CDR3 reads CASVEYSNQPQHF.